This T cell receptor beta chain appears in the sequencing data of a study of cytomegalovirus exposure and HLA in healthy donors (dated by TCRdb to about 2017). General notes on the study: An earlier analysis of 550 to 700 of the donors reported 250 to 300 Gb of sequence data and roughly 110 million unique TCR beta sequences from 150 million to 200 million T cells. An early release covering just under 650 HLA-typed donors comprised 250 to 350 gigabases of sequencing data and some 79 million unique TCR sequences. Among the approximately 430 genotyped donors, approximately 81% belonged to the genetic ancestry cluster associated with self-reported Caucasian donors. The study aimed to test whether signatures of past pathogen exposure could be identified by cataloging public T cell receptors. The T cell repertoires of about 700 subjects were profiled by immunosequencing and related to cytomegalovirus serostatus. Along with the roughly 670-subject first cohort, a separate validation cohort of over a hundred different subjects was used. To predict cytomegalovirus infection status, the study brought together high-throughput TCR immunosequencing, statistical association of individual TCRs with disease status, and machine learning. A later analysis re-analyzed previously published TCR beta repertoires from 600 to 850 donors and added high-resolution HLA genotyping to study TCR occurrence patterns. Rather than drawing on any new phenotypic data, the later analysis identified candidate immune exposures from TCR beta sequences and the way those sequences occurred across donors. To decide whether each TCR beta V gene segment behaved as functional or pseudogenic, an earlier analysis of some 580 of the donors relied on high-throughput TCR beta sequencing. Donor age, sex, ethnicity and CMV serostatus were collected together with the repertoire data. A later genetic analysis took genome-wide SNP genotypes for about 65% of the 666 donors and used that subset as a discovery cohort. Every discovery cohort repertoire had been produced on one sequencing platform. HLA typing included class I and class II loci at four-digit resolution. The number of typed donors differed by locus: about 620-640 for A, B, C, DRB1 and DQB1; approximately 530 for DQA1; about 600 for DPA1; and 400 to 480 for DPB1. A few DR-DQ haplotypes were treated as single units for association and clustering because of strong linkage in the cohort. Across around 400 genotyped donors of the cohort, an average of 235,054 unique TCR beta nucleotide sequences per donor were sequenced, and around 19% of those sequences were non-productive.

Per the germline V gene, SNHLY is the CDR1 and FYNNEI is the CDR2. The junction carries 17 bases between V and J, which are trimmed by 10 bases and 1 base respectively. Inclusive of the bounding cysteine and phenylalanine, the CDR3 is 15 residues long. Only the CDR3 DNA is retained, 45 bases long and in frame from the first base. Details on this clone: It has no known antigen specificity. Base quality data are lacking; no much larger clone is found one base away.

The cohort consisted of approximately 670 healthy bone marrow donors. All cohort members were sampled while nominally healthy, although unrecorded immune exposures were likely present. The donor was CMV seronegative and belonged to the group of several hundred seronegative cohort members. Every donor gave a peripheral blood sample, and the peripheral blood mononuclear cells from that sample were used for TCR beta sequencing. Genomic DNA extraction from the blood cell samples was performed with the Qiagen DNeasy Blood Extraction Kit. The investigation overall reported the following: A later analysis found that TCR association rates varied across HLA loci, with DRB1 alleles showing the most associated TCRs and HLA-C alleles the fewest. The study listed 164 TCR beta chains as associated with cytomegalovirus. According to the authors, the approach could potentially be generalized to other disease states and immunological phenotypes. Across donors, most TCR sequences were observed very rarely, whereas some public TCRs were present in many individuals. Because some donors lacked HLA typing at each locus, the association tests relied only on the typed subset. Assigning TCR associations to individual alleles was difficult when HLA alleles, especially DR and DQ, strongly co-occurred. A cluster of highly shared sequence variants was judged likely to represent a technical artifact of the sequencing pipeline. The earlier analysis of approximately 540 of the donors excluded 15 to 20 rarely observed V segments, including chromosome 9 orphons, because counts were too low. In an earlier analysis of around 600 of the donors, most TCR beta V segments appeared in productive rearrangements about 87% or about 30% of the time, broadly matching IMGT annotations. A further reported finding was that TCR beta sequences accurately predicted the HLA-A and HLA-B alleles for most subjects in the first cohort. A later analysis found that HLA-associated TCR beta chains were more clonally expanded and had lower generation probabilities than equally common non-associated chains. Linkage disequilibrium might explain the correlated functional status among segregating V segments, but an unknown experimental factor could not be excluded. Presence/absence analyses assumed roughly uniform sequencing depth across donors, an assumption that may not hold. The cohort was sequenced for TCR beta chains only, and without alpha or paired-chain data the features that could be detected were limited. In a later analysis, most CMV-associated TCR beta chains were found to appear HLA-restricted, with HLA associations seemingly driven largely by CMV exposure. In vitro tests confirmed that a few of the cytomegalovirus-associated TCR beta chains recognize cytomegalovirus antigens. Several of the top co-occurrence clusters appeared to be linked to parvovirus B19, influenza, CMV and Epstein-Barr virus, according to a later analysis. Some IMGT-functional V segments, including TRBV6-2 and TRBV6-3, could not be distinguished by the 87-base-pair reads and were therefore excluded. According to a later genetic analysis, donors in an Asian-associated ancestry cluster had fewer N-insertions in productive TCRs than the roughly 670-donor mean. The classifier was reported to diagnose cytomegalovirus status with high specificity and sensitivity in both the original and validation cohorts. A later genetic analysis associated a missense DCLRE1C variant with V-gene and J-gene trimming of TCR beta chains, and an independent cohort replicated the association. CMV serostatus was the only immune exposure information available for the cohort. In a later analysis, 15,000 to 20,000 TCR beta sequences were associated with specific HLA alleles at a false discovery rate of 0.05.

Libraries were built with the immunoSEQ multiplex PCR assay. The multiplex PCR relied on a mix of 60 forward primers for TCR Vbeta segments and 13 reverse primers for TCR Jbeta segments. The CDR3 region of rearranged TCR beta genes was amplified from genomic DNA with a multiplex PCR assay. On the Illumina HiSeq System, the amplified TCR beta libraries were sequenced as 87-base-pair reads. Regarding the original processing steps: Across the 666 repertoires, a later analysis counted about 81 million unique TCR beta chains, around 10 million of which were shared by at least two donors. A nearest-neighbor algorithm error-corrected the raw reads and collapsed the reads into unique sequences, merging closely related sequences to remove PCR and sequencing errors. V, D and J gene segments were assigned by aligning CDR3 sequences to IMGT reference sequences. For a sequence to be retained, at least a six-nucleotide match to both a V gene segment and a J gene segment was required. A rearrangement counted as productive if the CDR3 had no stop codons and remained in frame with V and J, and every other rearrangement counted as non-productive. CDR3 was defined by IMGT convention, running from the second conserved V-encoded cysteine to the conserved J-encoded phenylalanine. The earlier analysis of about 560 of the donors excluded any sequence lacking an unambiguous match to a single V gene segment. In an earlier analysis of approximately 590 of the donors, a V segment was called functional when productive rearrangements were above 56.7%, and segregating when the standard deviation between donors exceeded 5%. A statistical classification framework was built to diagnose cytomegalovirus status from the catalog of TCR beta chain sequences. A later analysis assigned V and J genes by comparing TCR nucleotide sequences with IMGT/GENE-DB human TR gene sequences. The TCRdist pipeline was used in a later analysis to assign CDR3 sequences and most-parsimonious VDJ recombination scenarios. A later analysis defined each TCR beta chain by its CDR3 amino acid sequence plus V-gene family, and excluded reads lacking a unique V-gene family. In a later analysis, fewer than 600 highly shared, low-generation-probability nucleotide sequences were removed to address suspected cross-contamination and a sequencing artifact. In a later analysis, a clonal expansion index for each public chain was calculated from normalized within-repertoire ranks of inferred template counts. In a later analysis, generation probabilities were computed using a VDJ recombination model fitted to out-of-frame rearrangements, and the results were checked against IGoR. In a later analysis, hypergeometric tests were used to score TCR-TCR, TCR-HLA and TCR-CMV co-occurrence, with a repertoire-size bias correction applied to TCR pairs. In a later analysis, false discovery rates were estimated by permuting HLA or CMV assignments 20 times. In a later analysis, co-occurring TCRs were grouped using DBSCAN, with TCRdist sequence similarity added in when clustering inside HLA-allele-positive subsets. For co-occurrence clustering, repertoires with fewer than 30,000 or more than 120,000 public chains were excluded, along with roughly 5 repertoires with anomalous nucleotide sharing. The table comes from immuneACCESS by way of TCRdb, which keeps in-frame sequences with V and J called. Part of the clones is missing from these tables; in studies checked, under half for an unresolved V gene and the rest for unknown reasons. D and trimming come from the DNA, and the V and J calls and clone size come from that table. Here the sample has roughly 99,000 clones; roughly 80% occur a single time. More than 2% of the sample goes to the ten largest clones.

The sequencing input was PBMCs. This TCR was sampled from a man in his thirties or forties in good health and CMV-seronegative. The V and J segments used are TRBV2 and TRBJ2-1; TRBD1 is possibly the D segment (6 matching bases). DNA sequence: TGTGCCATCCCTGACCCCCAGGGGTCCTACAATGAGCAGTTCTTC. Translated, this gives CAIPDPQGSYNEQFF.